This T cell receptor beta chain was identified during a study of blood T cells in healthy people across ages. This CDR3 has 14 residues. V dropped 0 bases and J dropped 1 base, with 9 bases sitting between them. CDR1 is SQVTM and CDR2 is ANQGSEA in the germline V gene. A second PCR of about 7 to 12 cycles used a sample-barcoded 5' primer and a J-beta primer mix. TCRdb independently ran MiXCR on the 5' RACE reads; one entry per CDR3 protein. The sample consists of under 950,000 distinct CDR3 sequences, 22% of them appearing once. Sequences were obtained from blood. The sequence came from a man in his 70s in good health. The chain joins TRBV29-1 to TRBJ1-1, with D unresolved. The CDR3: CSVEDGRQNTEAFF. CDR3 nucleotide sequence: TGCAGCGTTGAAGACGGGAGGCAGAACACTGAAGCTTTCTTT. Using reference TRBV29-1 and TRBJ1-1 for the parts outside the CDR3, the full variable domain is SAVISQKPSRDICQRGTSLTIQCQVDSQVTMMFWYRQQPGQSLTLIATANQGSEATYESGFVIDKFPISRPNLTFSTLTVSNMSPEDSSIYLCSVEDGRQNTEAFFGQGTRLTVV.